The 8 T cell receptor beta chains reported below all come from one sample, sequenced in a study of blood T cell repertoires in COVID-19. Some clones are missing from TCRdb's copy, which holds only in-frame ones; the method was immunoSEQ multiplex PCR. Seen here are some 700,000 clones, around 89% observed once, and the top ten hold more than 0.25%. Sequencing was carried out using peripheral blood. These receptors were taken from a woman aged 18 to 35 with acute or convalescent COVID-19.

This clone has just a few counts. The J gene is TRBJ1-5, the V gene TRBV18; D gene uncertain. The CDR3 is made up of 14 amino acids. Between the trimmed V and J ends, which lost 4 bases and 0 bases, there was a span of 7 bases. Germline CDR1 reads KGHSH; CDR2 reads LQKENI. This CDR3 reads CASSLGISNQPQHF. The CDR3 DNA sequence: TGTGCCAGCTCACTGGGCATTAGCAATCAGCCCCAGCATTTT.

This chain links TRBV24-1 with TRBJ1-1, with D perhaps matching TRBD1 (6 bases). The CDR3 runs to 15 residues. In germline, CDR1 is KGHDR, CDR2 SFDVKD. Trimming took 2 bases from V and 7 from J, leaving 16 bases between them. CDR3 nucleotides: TGTGCCACCAGTGATTCGAAGCGGGGGCGCGTTGAAGCTTTCTTT. It specifies CATSDSKRGRVEAFF.

The chain has TRBV30 and TRBJ2-3; 7 bases are shared with TRBD2. After removal of 3 bases from V and 5 bases from J, the junction contained 5 bases not matched to a gene. Germline-derived CDR1 and CDR2 are GTSNPN and SVGIG (reference sequence). This CDR3 spans 13 amino acids. DNA of the CDR3: TGTGCCTGGAGCGAACTAGCGTTAGATACGCAGTATTTT. It codes for CAWSELALDTQYF.

The chain is built from TRBV7-8 and TRBJ1-2; TRBD1 matches 9 bases. The V gene end was trimmed by 5 bases and the J gene end by 8 bases; junction bases not matched to a gene: 18. CDR3 size: 17 residues. Germline V lookup: CDR1 SGHVS, CDR2 FQNEAQ. The CDR3 spells CASSPTGTGKPAGGYTF. The CDR3 bases are TGTGCCAGCAGCCCCACCGGGACAGGGAAACCGGCGGGAGGCTACACCTTC.

This rearrangement joins TRBV19 to TRBJ1-5; 8 bases agree with TRBD1. The CDR3 contains 17 residues. V shed 1 base, J shed 3 bases, and the junction held 8 bases outside the gene matches. Germline CDR1 and CDR2: LNHDA and SQIVND (reference sequence). CDR3 sequence (DNA): TGTGCCAGTAGTATAGTGGGCGGCAGGGGGCCCAATCAGCCCCAGCATTTT. It codes for CASSIVGGRGPNQPQHF.

The chain uses TRBV28 and TRBJ1-5; D is perhaps TRBD1 (6 bases). The V end lost 7 bases, the J end lost 0 bases, and 28 bases lay between the germline ends. CDR1 and CDR2 from the germline V gene are MDHEN and SYDVKM. The CDR3 has 20 residues. The chain's CDR3 is CASTFLFGTGLRYSNQPQHF. CDR3 sequence (DNA): TGTGCCAGCACGTTTTTGTTTGGAACAGGGCTCCGCTATAGCAATCAGCCCCAGCATTTT.

This chain uses TRBV18 with TRBJ1-5, with a weak D call TRBD1 (5 bases). The V gene lost 3 bases and the J gene lost 3 bases, with 12 bases spanning the gap. The CDR3 is made up of 15 amino acids. Germline V gene data show CDR1 as KGHSH and CDR2 as LQKENI. The DNA for the CDR3 is TGTGCCAGCTCACCGACAGTAAACTCCAATCAGCCCCAGCATTTT. As protein: CASSPTVNSNQPQHF.

V usage is TRBV3-1 (or the pseudogene TRBV3-2) and J usage is TRBJ2-3, with 7 bases lining up with TRBD2. The CDR3 sequence is 14 residues long. Germline CDR1 is LGHDT and CDR2 is YNNKEL (reference sequence). The trim removed 0 bases at V and 8 bases at J, leaving 5 bases unmatched. In DNA form, the CDR3 reads TGTGCCAGCAGCCAAGATGGCGGGAGAATTACGCAGTATTTT. The encoded protein is CASSQDGGRITQYF.